This passage covers 5 T cell receptor beta chains from one sample sequenced in a study of T cells after yellow fever vaccination. TCRdb fed the 5' RACE reads into MiXCR, producing one record per CDR3 protein. The table records fewer than 150,000 distinct CDR3 sequences, 7.2% of them present only once. The material was CD4+ T cells sorted from PBMCs, obtained 45 days after the first yellow fever vaccination. These TCRs come from a man aged 18 to 35 who received the YFV17D yellow fever vaccine.

The chain recombines TRBV7-7 with TRBJ2-5, with 8 bases fitting TRBD2. The CDR3 runs 15 residues. The V gene's germline CDR1 is SSHAT and CDR2 FNYEAQ (reference sequence). Unmatched junction bases numbered 3, after V lost 1 base and J lost 2 bases. The DNA for the CDR3 is TGTGCCAGCAGCTTAGGGATAGCGGGACAAGAGACCCAGTACTTC. Its translation: CASSLGIAGQETQYF.

This clonotype came up many times. The CDR3 loop reads CASSLTGTDTQYF. CDR3 in DNA: TGTGCCAGCAGCTTGACAGGCACAGATACGCAGTATTTT. J is TRBJ2-3 and V is TRBV7-2, with D possibly matching TRBD1 (5 bases). Trimming removed 3 bases from V and 1 base from J, with 5 bases in between. Germline V CDR1 and CDR2: SGHTA, FQGNSA. The CDR3 totals 13 residues.

This clonotype was seen many times. This chain joins TRBV9 and TRBJ1-3, with a weak D call TRBD1 (5 bases). V was clipped by 2 bases and J by 4 bases, with 16 bases between them. The germline gives CDR1 SGDLS, CDR2 YYNGEE. This CDR3 region has 16 residues. CDR3 DNA: TGTGCCAGCAGCGTCTCCCCGACAGCGGAGGGAAACACCATATATTTT. It is translated as CASSVSPTAEGNTIYF.

This clonotype was observed at least ten times. The chain employs TRBV12-3 or TRBV12-4 and TRBJ1-2, with 8 bases lining up with TRBD1. Germline trimming cut 6 bases from V and 9 bases from J; bases unmatched to any gene: 15. The CDR3 runs 15 residues. The CDR3 is CASRDQGARSMSYTF. CDR3 bases: TGTGCCAGCAGAGACCAGGGGGCGCGATCTATGAGCTACACCTTC.

This clonotype was found many times. The rearrangement uses TRBV24-1 and TRBJ1-1, with no clear D. This CDR3 contains 13 residues. V was pared by 4 bases and J by 5 bases, with 10 bases between. Per the germline V gene, CDR1 is KGHDR and CDR2 is SFDVKD. The CDR3 sequence is CATSEPGGTEAFF. DNA for the CDR3: TGTGCCACCAGTGAGCCAGGAGGGACTGAAGCTTTCTTT.